This is a list of T cell receptor beta chains from one sample in a study of blood T cell repertoires in COVID-19. The table came from immunoSEQ multiplex PCR; TCRdb's copy has only in-frame clones and leaves some out. The sample carries a few hundred thousand clones, around nine tenths recorded once. Sequences were obtained from PBMCs or T cells enriched from blood (not recorded which). The receptors here all came from a woman aged 45-59 years who had recovered from COVID-19. The CDR3 runs from the conserved cysteine through the conserved F or W. The D gene is left open where the match is weak. Clone size, where shown, is once, few, many, or a class for clones that have expanded.

TRBD2 | TRBJ2-3 | - | TRBV7-3 | TGTGCCAGCAGCTTAGGACTAGCGCCGGGCACAGATACGCAGTATTTT | CASSLGLAPGTDTQYF
TRBD2 | TRBJ2-3 | - | TRBV6-5 | TGTGCCAGCAGTTCCCAGCGGGAGTCTCCGCAGTATTTT | CASSSQRESPQYF
TRBD2 | TRBJ2-7 | - | TRBV7-8 | TGTGCCAGCAGCCCCCGTGGAGCGGGAGGTTTGTACGAGCAGTACTTC | CASSPRGAGGLYEQYF
- | TRBJ2-5 | once | TRBV11-2 | TGTGCCAGCAGCCGGCGGCCGATAGAGACCCAGTACTTC | CASSRRPIETQYF
- | TRBJ2-6 | - | TRBV19 | TGTGCCAGTAGTGTACTTTTTGCTGGGGCCAACGTCCTGACTTTC | CASSVLFAGANVLTF
TRBD2 | TRBJ2-1 | - | TRBV10-3 | TGTGCCATCAGTGCGGCTAGCGGGATCAATGAGCAGTTCTTC | CAISAASGINEQFF
- | TRBJ2-7 | - | TRBV16 | TGTGCCAGCAGCCAAACCACTACCTACGAGCAGTACTTC | CASSQTTTYEQYF
- | TRBJ1-1 | - | TRBV29-1 | TGCAGCGTTGAAGATTTGAGTGAAGCTTTCTTT | CSVEDLSEAFF
- | TRBJ2-1 | - | TRBV5-5 | TGTGCCAGCAGCTCGCGAGATGGTAATGAGCAGTTCTTC | CASSSRDGNEQFF
- | TRBJ2-2 | - | TRBV2 | TGTGCCAGCAGTGGGGAGATTAGGGACACCGGGGAGCTGTTTTTT | CASSGEIRDTGELFF
- | TRBJ2-3 | - | TRBV12-3/TRBV12-4 | TGTGCCAGCAGTCCGCCGGGTGATACGCAGTATTTT | CASSPPGDTQYF
TRBD2 | TRBJ2-5 | - | TRBV4-2 | TGTGCCAGCAGCCAAGGACTTGCCGGGACTAGCGGAGAGACCCAGTACTTC | CASSQGLAGTSGETQYF
TRBD1 | TRBJ1-1 | - | TRBV6-1 | TGTGCCAGCAGTTCGGGGACAGAAATGAACACTGAAGCTTTCTTT | CASSSGTEMNTEAFF
TRBD1 | TRBJ2-5 | few | TRBV5-4 | TGTGCCAGCAGCTTGGTGGCAGGGGGCGCCGACCAAGAGACCCAGTACTTC | CASSLVAGGADQETQYF
TRBD1 | TRBJ1-6 | - | TRBV19 | TGTGCCAGTAGTATCCGCACTGGGACAGGCCGTAATTCACCCCTCCACTTT | CASSIRTGTGRNSPLHF
TRBD1 | TRBJ2-2 | few | TRBV30 | TGTGCCTGGAGACAGGGGGAGGCCGGGGAGCTGTTTTTT | CAWRQGEAGELFF
- | TRBJ1-5 | - | TRBV19 | TGTGCCAGTAGTATGGAGGGGCCGAATCAGCCCCAGCATTTT | CASSMEGPNQPQHF
TRBD2 | TRBJ2-5 | - | TRBV5-4 | TGTGCCAGCAGCCCGCTGACGGGAGGGCCTAGGGAGACCCAGTACTTC | CASSPLTGGPRETQYF
- | TRBJ1-6 | - | TRBV19 | TGTGCCAGTACCCCTCTCGGGGTACGGGATTCACCCCTCCACTTT | CASTPLGVRDSPLHF
- | TRBJ2-6 | - | TRBV24-1 | TGTGCCACCAGTGACCCATCTTGGCGGCAGTCCCCTTCCTCTGGGGCCAACGTCCTGACTTTC | CATSDPSWRQSPSSGANVLTF
- | TRBJ1-5 | few | TRBV11-2 | TGTGCCAGCAGCCTCGACAGGAATCAGCCCCAGCATTTT | CASSLDRNQPQHF
TRBD1 | TRBJ1-5 | - | TRBV15 | TGTGCCACCAGAATAGGGACAGTCCCTAATCAGCCCCAGCATTTT | CATRIGTVPNQPQHF
- | TRBJ2-1 | - | TRBV9 | TGTGCCAGCAGCGTAGATCAGTACAATGAGCAGTTCTTC | CASSVDQYNEQFF
TRBD1 | TRBJ1-4 | - | TRBV7-9 | TGTGCCAGCAGCGCCTGGGACAGGAGAAATGAAAAACTGTTTTTT | CASSAWDRRNEKLFF
- | TRBJ1-2 | once | TRBV4-2 | TGTGCCAGCATCGACCCCCGAGGAGACTATGGCTACACCTTC | CASIDPRGDYGYTF
- | TRBJ2-7 | - | TRBV28 | TGTGCCAGCAGTTTGCAAGGGGAACCCCCCTACGAGCAGTACTTC | CASSLQGEPPYEQYF